This is a list of T cell receptor beta chains from one sample in a study of blood T cells in healthy people across ages. From the 5' RACE reads, TCRdb called clonotypes with MiXCR, one entry per CDR3 protein. This sample carries 250,000 to 300,000 distinct CDR3 sequences, less than 30% of them seen once, and the ten largest clones take 29%. The sample comprised blood. The receptors were gathered from a woman aged 70-85 years in good health. Each CDR3 is given with its conserved first and last residue. Each record gives: clone size, D gene, V gene, J gene, CDR3 protein, CDR3 DNA. The D gene is left open where the match is weak. The listing skips clone size in some rows; elsewhere it reads once, few, many or a size class.

size: few
D: NA
V: TRBV18
J: TRBJ2-5
CDR3: CASSPAEETQYF
DNA: TGTGCCAGCTCACCGGCAGAAGAGACCCAGTACTTC

size: NA
D: NA
V: TRBV2
J: TRBJ2-5
CDR3: CASSEFLETQYF
DNA: TGTGCCAGCAGTGAGTTCTTAGAGACCCAGTACTTC

size: NA
D: NA
V: TRBV29-1
J: TRBJ2-1
CDR3: CSVEGNGAYNEQFF
DNA: TGCAGCGTTGAAGGTAACGGCGCCTACAATGAGCAGTTCTTC

size: few
D: NA
V: TRBV29-1
J: TRBJ2-1
CDR3: CSVEGRNSYNEQFF
DNA: TGCAGCGTTGAGGGCAGAAACTCCTACAATGAGCAGTTCTTC

size: NA
D: NA
V: TRBV5-1
J: TRBJ2-3
CDR3: CASSIGTQTDTQYF
DNA: TGCGCCAGCAGTATCGGGACCCAGACAGATACGCAGTATTTT

size: NA
D: TRBD1
V: TRBV7-2
J: TRBJ2-1
CDR3: CASSITTGYGNEQFF
DNA: TGTGCCAGCAGCATAACGACAGGGTATGGCAATGAGCAGTTCTTC

size: few
D: TRBD1
V: TRBV4-1
J: TRBJ1-1
CDR3: CASSRDRVVQAFF
DNA: TGCGCCAGCAGCCGGGACAGGGTTGTGCAAGCTTTCTTT

size: few
D: NA
V: TRBV9
J: TRBJ2-1
CDR3: CASRRTGNEQFF
DNA: TGTGCCAGCCGAAGGACGGGCAATGAGCAGTTCTTC

size: NA
D: NA
V: TRBV10-3
J: TRBJ1-4
CDR3: CAISGTPPPVEKLFF
DNA: TGTGCCATCAGTGGGACTCCTCCGCCGGTTGAAAAACTGTTTTTT

size: NA
D: NA
V: TRBV28
J: TRBJ1-2
CDR3: CASSNRGGYTF
DNA: TGTGCCAGCAGTAATAGGGGCGGCTACACCTTC

size: few
D: NA
V: TRBV7-3
J: TRBJ1-2
CDR3: CASSTQPLSGGYTF
DNA: TGTGCCAGCAGCACCCAACCTCTATCGGGTGGCTACACCTTC

size: NA
D: NA
V: TRBV20-1
J: TRBJ1-2
CDR3: CSARDRRNNYGYTF
DNA: TGCAGTGCTAGAGATCGGAGGAATAACTATGGCTACACCTTC

size: NA
D: NA
V: TRBV9
J: TRBJ2-5
CDR3: CASSVVEGTQYF
DNA: TGTGCCAGCAGCGTAGTAGAGGGGACCCAGTACTTC

size: many
D: TRBD1
V: TRBV2
J: TRBJ1-6
CDR3: CASSEARQGGSPLHF
DNA: TGTGCCAGCAGTGAAGCGAGACAGGGAGGATCACCCCTCCACTTT

size: few
D: TRBD2
V: TRBV20-1
J: TRBJ2-7
CDR3: CSASRLAGGGEQYF
DNA: TGCAGTGCCTCCAGACTAGCGGGAGGGGGTGAGCAGTACTTC